The 7 T cell receptor beta chains reported below all come from one sample, sequenced in a study of OX40 agonist ivuxolimab in advanced cancers. Sequenced by immunoSEQ multiplex PCR; TCRdb stores in-frame clones only, minus some. The profile shows tens of thousands of clones, 70% to 90% of them singletons. The sample in question was CD4+ or CD8+ T cells sorted from blood, obtained in a trial of the OX40 agonist ivuxolimab. Receptors were obtained from an adult with an advanced solid tumor such as melanoma, head and neck, liver or kidney cancer.

There are many counts of this clone. The chain carries TRBV5-1 and TRBJ1-1; D is perhaps TRBD1 (5 bases). This CDR3 contains 13 residues. Germline V gene lookup returns CDR1 SGHRS and CDR2 YFSETQ. V lost 0 bases and J lost 11, with 14 bases in between. This CDR3 is CASSLEDTLMAFF. In nucleotides, the CDR3 is TGCGCCAGCAGCTTGGAGGACACGCTTATGGCTTTCTTT.

V usage is TRBV5-8 and J usage is TRBJ1-5, with a possible D match to TRBD1 (6 bases). The CDR3 covers 16 residues. The germline gives CDR1 SGHTS, CDR2 YDEGEE. Deletions cut 7 bases from V and 0 bases from J, with 17 bases between. The CDR3 nucleotides read TGTGCCAGCTCGGAAGGGGACACTGTTAGCAATCAGCCCCAGCATTTT. It yields the protein CASSEGDTVSNQPQHF.

The chain couples TRBV18 to TRBJ1-5; D is undetermined. Deletions cut 2 bases from V and 7 bases from J, with 9 bases between. This CDR3 region has 13 residues. CDR1 and CDR2 (germline): KGHSH, LQKENI. This CDR3 is CASSPGGNQPQHF. The CDR3 DNA reads as TGTGCCAGCTCACCAGGAGGGAACCAGCCCCAGCATTTT. The complete variable domain, with remaining parts taken from reference TRBV18 and TRBJ1-5, reads NAGVMQNPRHLVRRRGQEARLRCSPMKGHSHVYWYRQLPEEGLKFMVYLQKENIIDESGMPKERFSAEFPKEGPSILRIQQVVRGDSAAYFCASSPGGNQPQHFGDGTRLSIL.

The chain uses TRBV30 and TRBJ2-3; D possibly corresponds to TRBD2 (6 bases). CDR1 and CDR2 from the germline V gene are GTSNPN and SVGIG (reference sequence). The CDR3 is 14 residues long. V was trimmed by 5 bases and J by 5 bases, leaving 17 bases between them. Here the CDR3 reads CAWGGGGIGDTQYF. In DNA form, the CDR3 reads TGTGCCTGGGGTGGGGGAGGTATAGGAGATACGCAGTATTTT.

This chain uses TRBV7-2 with TRBJ2-7; D is tentatively TRBD1 or TRBD2 (6 bases each). The CDR3 extends over 14 amino acids. Germline loops: CDR1 SGHTA, CDR2 FQGNSA. V lost 5 bases, J lost 5 bases, and 16 bases lay in between. In nucleotides, the CDR3 is TGTGCCAGCAGCCATCGGAGGGGGTCAGACGAGCAGTACTTC. It codes for CASSHRRGSDEQYF.

The chain uses TRBV15 and TRBJ2-7; D unclear. CDR3 length: 13 amino acids. Trimming cost V 0 bases and J 3 bases, with 6 bases left between them. Germline CDR1 and CDR2: LNHNV and YYDKDF (reference sequence). CDR3 sequence (DNA): TGTGCCACCAGCAGAGAGGTGGACTACGAGCAGTACTTC. Translation: CATSREVDYEQYF.

V and J are TRBV19 and TRBJ1-5, with unresolved D. V shed 5 bases and J shed 2 bases, with 19 bases lying between them. This CDR3 region has 17 residues. Germline loops: CDR1 LNHDA, CDR2 SQIVND (reference sequence). CDR3 sequence: CASSYEGAGLGNQPQHF. The CDR3 bases are TGTGCCAGTAGTTACGAGGGAGCTGGTTTAGGCAATCAGCCCCAGCATTTT.